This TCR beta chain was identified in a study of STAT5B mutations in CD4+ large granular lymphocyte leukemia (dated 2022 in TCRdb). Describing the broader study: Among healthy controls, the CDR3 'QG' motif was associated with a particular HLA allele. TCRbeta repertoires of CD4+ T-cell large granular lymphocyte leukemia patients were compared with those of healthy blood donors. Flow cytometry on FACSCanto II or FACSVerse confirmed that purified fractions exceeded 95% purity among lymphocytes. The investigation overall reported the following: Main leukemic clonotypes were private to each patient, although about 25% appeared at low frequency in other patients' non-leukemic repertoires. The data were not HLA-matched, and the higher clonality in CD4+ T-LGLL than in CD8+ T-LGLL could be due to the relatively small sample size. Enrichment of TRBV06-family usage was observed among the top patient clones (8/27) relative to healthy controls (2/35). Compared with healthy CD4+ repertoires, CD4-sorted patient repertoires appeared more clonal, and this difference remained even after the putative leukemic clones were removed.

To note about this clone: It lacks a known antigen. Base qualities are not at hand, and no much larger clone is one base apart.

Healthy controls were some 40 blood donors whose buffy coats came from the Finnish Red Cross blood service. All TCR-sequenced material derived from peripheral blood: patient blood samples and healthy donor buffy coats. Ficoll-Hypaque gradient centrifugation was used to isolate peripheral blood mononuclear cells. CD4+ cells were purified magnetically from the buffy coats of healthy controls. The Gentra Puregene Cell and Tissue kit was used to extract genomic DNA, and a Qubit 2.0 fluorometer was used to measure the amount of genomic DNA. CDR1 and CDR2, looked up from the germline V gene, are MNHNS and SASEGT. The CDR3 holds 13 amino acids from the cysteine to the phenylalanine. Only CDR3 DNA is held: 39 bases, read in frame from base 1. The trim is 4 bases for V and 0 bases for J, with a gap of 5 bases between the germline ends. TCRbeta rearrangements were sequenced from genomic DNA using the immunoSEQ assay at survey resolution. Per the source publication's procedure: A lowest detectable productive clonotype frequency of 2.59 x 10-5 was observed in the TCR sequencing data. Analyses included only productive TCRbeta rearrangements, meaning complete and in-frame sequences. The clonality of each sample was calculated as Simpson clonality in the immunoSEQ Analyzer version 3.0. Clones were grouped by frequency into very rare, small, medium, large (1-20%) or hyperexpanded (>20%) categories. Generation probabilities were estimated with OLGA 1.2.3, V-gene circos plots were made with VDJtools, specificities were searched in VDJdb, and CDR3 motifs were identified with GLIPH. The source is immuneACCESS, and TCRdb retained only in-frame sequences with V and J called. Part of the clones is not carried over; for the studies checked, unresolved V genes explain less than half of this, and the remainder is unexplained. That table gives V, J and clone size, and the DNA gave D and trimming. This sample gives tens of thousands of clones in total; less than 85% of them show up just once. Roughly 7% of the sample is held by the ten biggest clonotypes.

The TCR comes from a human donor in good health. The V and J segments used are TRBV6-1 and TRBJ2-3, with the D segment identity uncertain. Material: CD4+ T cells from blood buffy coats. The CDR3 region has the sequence CASSGLSTDTQYF. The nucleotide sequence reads TGTGCCAGCAGTGGACTCAGCACAGATACGCAGTATTTT.